A single sample gave rise to the 24 T cell receptor beta chains below, sequenced in a study of early T cells in non-severe SARS-CoV-2 infection. TCRdb redid the calling of the 5' RACE reads with MiXCR, one entry per CDR3 protein. Of 60,000 to 70,000 distinct CDR3 sequences in the sample, roughly 5% were seen once. The sequenced material came from whole blood. The receptors come from an adult who was a healthcare worker with PCR-confirmed SARS-CoV-2 infection or an uninfected control (not recorded which).

This clonotype occurred many times. The chain uses TRBV28 and TRBJ2-7, with 8 positions matching TRBD1. V shed 3 bases, J shed 1 base, and the junction held 5 bases outside the gene matches. Germline V gene sequence: CDR1 MDHEN, CDR2 SYDVKM. This CDR3 spans 15 amino acids. The CDR3 region is CASSLSRQGSYEQYF. DNA for the CDR3: TGTGCCAGCAGTTTGTCCCGACAGGGGTCCTACGAGCAGTACTTC.

Many counts were recorded for this clonotype. This chain uses TRBV7-2 with TRBJ2-4; 9 nucleotides match TRBD2. Germline loops: CDR1 SGHTA, CDR2 FQGNSA. The J segment lost 5 bases and the V segment lost 6 bases, leaving 14 bases of the junction unmatched. The CDR3 has 17 residues. CDR3 DNA sequence: TGTGCCAGCAGTCCTCACAGGGGCGTAGCGGGGGAAAACATTCAGTACTTC. It translates to CASSPHRGVAGENIQYF.

In this sample, this clonotype turned up many times. V usage is TRBV20-1 and J usage is TRBJ2-3, with 9 bases matching TRBD2. Germline trimming cut 5 bases from V and 2 bases from J; bases unmatched to any gene: 11. Germline CDR1 reads DFQATT; CDR2 reads SNEGSKA (reference sequence). The CDR3 spans 16 residues. CDR3 region: CSAAGRLAGTTDTQYF. The DNA for the CDR3 is TGCAGTGCTGCAGGCCGCCTAGCGGGAACCACAGATACGCAGTATTTT.

Many counts were recorded for this clonotype. The rearrangement links TRBV24-1 to TRBJ1-5; no firm D call. The germline CDR1 and CDR2 sequences are KGHDR and SFDVKD. The CDR3 is 12 amino acids. The V and J ends lost 6 bases and 1 base respectively, with 3 bases between them. The CDR3 bases are TGTGCCACCAGTACAAGCAATCAGCCCCAGCATTTT. Protein: CATSTSNQPQHF.

The sample holds many counts of this clonotype. This chain links TRBV5-1 with TRBJ2-7; 7 bases map to TRBD1. In germline, CDR1 is SGHRS, CDR2 YFSETQ. The CDR3 runs to 13 residues. J gave up 3 bases and V 4 bases, and 4 bases lay outside the gene matches. This CDR3 is CASSVGGDYEQYF. The CDR3 region has the DNA TGCGCCAGCAGCGTAGGGGGCGACTACGAGCAGTACTTC.

On this clonotype: A clone one base away is much larger, so this may be a read error. J is TRBJ1-5 and V is TRBV27, with TRBD1 identical over 7 bases. J lost 4 bases, V lost 11 bases, and 8 bases had no gene match. Germline values: CDR1 MNHEY, CDR2 SMNVEV (reference sequence). The CDR3 has 13 amino acids. CDR3 sequence (DNA): TGTGCCGGCGGGGGACAGCCAAATCAGCCCCAGCATTTT. Its translation: CAGGGQPNQPQHF.

This clonotype has ten or more counts. The CDR3 loop is CASSYLGLAGAPYNEQFF. In DNA form, the CDR3 reads TGTGCCAGCAGTTACTTAGGACTAGCGGGGGCCCCCTACAATGAGCAGTTCTTC. The chain joins TRBV6-5 to TRBJ2-1, with 13 bases aligning to TRBD2. In germline, CDR1 is MNHEY, CDR2 SVGAGI. J gave up 2 bases and V 1 base, and 5 bases lay outside the gene matches. The CDR3 loop spans 18 amino acids.

This clonotype appeared many times. This chain joins TRBV12-3 or TRBV12-4 and TRBJ2-2; the D gene is possibly TRBD2 (6 bases). Between the trimmed V and J ends, which lost 3 bases and 4 bases, there was a span of 12 bases. The CDR3 has 15 amino acids. CDR3 loop: CASSFGRRATGELFF. In DNA, the CDR3 is TGTGCCAGCAGTTTCGGGAGAAGGGCCACCGGGGAGCTGTTTTTT.

This clonotype was observed a handful of times. The chain joins TRBV11-2 to TRBJ2-7; D unclear. This CDR3 spans 12 amino acids. The germline V gene encodes CDR1 SGHAT and CDR2 FQNNGV. Trimming shortened V by 5 bases and J by 0 bases, and 5 bases separated the two germline ends. The CDR3 DNA follows: TGTGCCAGCAGCCCGCTCTCCTACGAGCAGTACTTC. It yields the protein CASSPLSYEQYF.

The V call is TRBV5-5, the J call TRBJ2-7, with 7 nucleotides matching TRBD1. CDR3 length: 14 residues. J gave up 3 bases and V 5 bases, and 8 bases lay outside the gene matches. The germline V gene has CDR1 SGHKS and CDR2 YYEKEE (reference sequence). The CDR3, as DNA: TGTGCCAGCAGTCGAACAGGGGATGGCTACGAGCAGTACTTC. Its translation: CASSRTGDGYEQYF. Using reference TRBV5-5 and TRBJ2-7 for the parts outside the CDR3, the full variable domain is DAGVTQSPTHLIKTRGQQVTLRCSPISGHKSVSWYQQVLGQGPQFIFQYYEKEERGRGNFPDRFSARQFPNYSSELNVNALLLGDSALYLCASSRTGDGYEQYFGPGTRLTVT.

Ten or more counts support this clonotype. V usage is TRBV5-1 and J usage is TRBJ2-1; 13 nucleotides match TRBD2. With 6 bases clipped from V and 8 bases from J, the junction kept 8 bases outside the gene matches. This CDR3 spans 15 amino acids. Germline V gives CDR1 SGHRS, CDR2 YFSETQ. CDR3 DNA: TGCGCCAGCAAGACTAGCGGGGGGCCCCGCGATGAGCAGTTCTTC. Protein sequence: CASKTSGGPRDEQFF.

This clonotype came up many times. This chain uses TRBV6-1 with TRBJ2-3; 9 positions match TRBD2. With 4 bases clipped from V and 2 bases from J, the junction kept 13 bases outside the gene matches. The CDR3 spans 18 residues. Germline CDR1 reads MNHNS; CDR2 reads SASEGT. CDR3 bases: TGTGCCAGCAGTGTCTCGCGGGGGGGACTAATCTTCACAGATACGCAGTATTTT. This gives the protein CASSVSRGGLIFTDTQYF.

This clonotype was seen a handful of times. The chain uses TRBV11-2 and TRBJ2-1, with TRBD2 identical over 7 bases. The CDR3 loop spans 15 amino acids. Germline loops: CDR1 SGHAT, CDR2 FQNNGV. Losses at the gene ends were 2 bases for V and 5 bases for J; bases not matched to a gene: 6. The CDR3 DNA reads TGTGCCAGCAGCTTAATCAGCGGGACGAACAATGAGCAGTTCTTC. It codes for CASSLISGTNNEQFF. The full variable domain, with the rest looked up from reference TRBV11-2 and TRBJ2-1, is EAGVAQSPRYKIIEKRQSVAFWCNPISGHATLYWYQQILGQGPKLLIQFQNNGVVDDSQLPKDRFSAERLKGVDSTLKIQPAKLEDSAVYLCASSLISGTNNEQFFGPGTRLTVL.

This clonotype was recorded a few times. V usage is TRBV12-3 or TRBV12-4 and J usage is TRBJ2-1, with a weak D call TRBD1 (5 bases). This CDR3 contains 12 residues. Trimming pared 6 bases from V and 5 bases from J, leaving 8 bases between. In DNA form, the CDR3 reads TGTGCCAGCAGGCTGACAGACAATGAGCAGTTCTTC. Translating gives CASRLTDNEQFF.

A few counts support this clonotype. V and J are TRBV14 and TRBJ2-1, with 8 bases fitting TRBD2. The J segment lost 9 bases and the V segment lost 1 base, leaving 20 bases of the junction unmatched. This CDR3 comprises 19 residues. Germline CDR1 is SGHDN and CDR2 is FVKESK. The CDR3 DNA is TGTGCCAGCAGCCAAGTGCTTTATGGAGGTGCGGGAGGCGTCCTTGAGCAGTTCTTC. Protein product: CASSQVLYGGAGGVLEQFF.

The chain uses TRBV3-1 and TRBJ2-7; 11 bases agree with TRBD1. The CDR3 length is 15 residues. The ends lost 5 bases at V and 6 bases at J; junction bases unmatched: 9. Germline CDR1 and CDR2: LGHDT and YNNKEL (reference sequence). CDR3 sequence reads: CASSRTGTGGFEQYF. The CDR3 bases are TGTGCCAGCAGCAGAACCGGGACAGGGGGATTCGAGCAGTACTTC.

In its sample, this clonotype was seen many times. The rearrangement uses TRBV3-1 and TRBJ1-1; possible D gene TRBD1, 5 bases. This CDR3 comprises 12 residues. Germline-derived CDR1 and CDR2 are LGHDT and YNNKEL (reference sequence). The V end was cut by 1 base, the J end by 11 bases, with 11 bases between. The CDR3 nucleotides read TGTGCCAGCAGCCAAGGGGGGAGAACGGCTTTCTTT. This encodes CASSQGGRTAFF.

This chain joins TRBV19 and TRBJ2-1, with D possibly matching TRBD1 (5 bases). Germline V gene lookup returns CDR1 LNHDA and CDR2 SQIVND (reference sequence). This CDR3 is built from 14 residues. Trimming stripped 1 base from V and 9 bases from J, with 13 bases between. The CDR3 region has the DNA TGTGCCAGTAGTATAGGACCGGAAGGGGCTGAGCAGTTCTTC. Translated: CASSIGPEGAEQFF.

This clonotype was counted ten times or more. The J gene is TRBJ2-5, the V gene TRBV10-3; TRBD1 agrees at 8 bases. CDR1 is ENHRY, CDR2 SYGVKD, per germline. Trimming at V came to 6 bases and at J to 5 bases, leaving 8 bases not matched to a gene. The length of the CDR3 is 14 residues. CDR3 in DNA: TGTGCCATCAGGAGACAGGGGTTCTATGAGACCCAGTACTTC. Translation gives CAIRRQGFYETQYF.

This clonotype was observed a handful of times. The V and J genes are TRBV12-3 or TRBV12-4 and TRBJ2-7; TRBD1 is a possible D gene (7 bases). V shed 1 base and J shed 7 bases, with 17 bases lying between them. The CDR3 spans 15 residues. CDR3 sequence (DNA): TGTGCCAGCAGTTTAGGGACAGGAGGGGGAGGTGAGCAGTACTTC. This codes for CASSLGTGGGGEQYF.

Ten or more counts support this clonotype. The CDR3 region is CASSLPPKSGSNYNEQFF. The CDR3 DNA is TGCGCCAGCAGCTTGCCCCCCAAAAGCGGGAGTAACTACAATGAGCAGTTCTTC. This sequence joins TRBV5-1 and TRBJ2-1, with 8 bases fitting TRBD2. Germline CDR1 is SGHRS and CDR2 is YFSETQ. This CDR3 has 18 residues. Unmatched junction bases numbered 12, after V lost 1 base and J lost 3 bases.

The sample holds many counts of this clonotype. The chain has TRBV9 and TRBJ2-1; 9 bases line up with TRBD1. V shed 0 bases and J 8 bases; nucleotides not matched to a gene: 9. The germline CDR1 and CDR2 sequences are SGDLS and YYNGEE. The CDR3 extends over 16 amino acids. The CDR3 coding sequence is TGTGCCAGCAGCGTAGCTACCGGGACAGGGAGTTATGAGCAGTTCTTC. It translates to CASSVATGTGSYEQFF.

This clonotype appeared many times. The V and J genes are TRBV15 and TRBJ1-5; tentative D call: TRBD1 (5 bases). The V gene lost 0 bases and the J gene lost 9 bases, with 12 bases spanning the gap. Germline CDR1 reads LNHNV; CDR2 reads YYDKDF (reference sequence). The CDR3 covers 14 residues. The CDR3 reads CATSRDPGNRPQHF. As DNA, the CDR3 is TGTGCCACCAGCAGAGATCCAGGGAACCGGCCCCAGCATTTT.

The chain is built from TRBV12-3 or TRBV12-4 and TRBJ2-7, with D uncertain. The CDR3 consists of 13 residues. Trimming pared 4 bases from V and 5 bases from J, leaving 12 bases between. Here the CDR3 DNA reads TGTGCCAGCAGTTATGAGGAGCTAAACGAGCAGTACTTC. The encoded protein is CASSYEELNEQYF.